This TCR beta chain was sequenced during a study of T cell responses to AZD1222 COVID-19 vaccine. This clone has just a few counts. The CDR3 is made up of 17 amino acids. V was trimmed by 1 base and J by 0 bases, leaving 11 bases between them. Germline assignment: CDR1 SGHRS and CDR2 YFSETQ. Generated by immunoSEQ multiplex PCR, the TCRdb table keeps only in-frame clones and is missing some. The sample lists tens of thousands of clones, around 80% occurring once. Here the sequenced sample was peripheral blood, taken 28 days after the second dose of the MenACWY control vaccine. The V gene is TRBV5-1, the J gene TRBJ2-6, with a tentative D call TRBD2 (6 bases). This TCR came from an adult who received the MenACWY meningococcal vaccine as a control. The DNA of the CDR3 is TGCGCCAGCAGCTTGACGGGAGATTCCTCTGGGGCCAACGTCCTGACTTTC. This translates into CASSLTGDSSGANVLTF.